The sequence of this TCR beta chain was determined in a study of T cell responses to AZD1222 COVID-19 vaccine. Broader study findings: The study identified only a handful of AZD1222 recipients as seropositive at baseline.

This CDR3 is built from 14 residues. Trimming took 2 bases from V and 6 from J; bases not matched to a gene: 5. In germline, CDR1 is MNHNS, CDR2 SASEGT. Second-dose recipients at about 4 or about 12 weeks were treated as one pooled group. Sequencing was performed with immunoSEQ multiplex PCR; in TCRdb, only in-frame clones are kept and a portion is missing. The table lists 75,000 to 95,000 clones, approximately 89% of them singletons, with approximately 5.3% in the top ten. A single count supports this clone. The target antigen is unknown. The source of this sequence is an adult who received the AZD1222 COVID-19 vaccine. This rearrangement joins TRBV6-1 to TRBJ2-7; 9 bases match TRBD1. Sequencing used peripheral blood, obtained 28 days after the second AZD1222 dose. CDR3: CASSERVTGGEQYV. As DNA, the CDR3 is TGTGCCAGCAGTGAAAGGGTGACAGGGGGCGAGCAGTACGTC.